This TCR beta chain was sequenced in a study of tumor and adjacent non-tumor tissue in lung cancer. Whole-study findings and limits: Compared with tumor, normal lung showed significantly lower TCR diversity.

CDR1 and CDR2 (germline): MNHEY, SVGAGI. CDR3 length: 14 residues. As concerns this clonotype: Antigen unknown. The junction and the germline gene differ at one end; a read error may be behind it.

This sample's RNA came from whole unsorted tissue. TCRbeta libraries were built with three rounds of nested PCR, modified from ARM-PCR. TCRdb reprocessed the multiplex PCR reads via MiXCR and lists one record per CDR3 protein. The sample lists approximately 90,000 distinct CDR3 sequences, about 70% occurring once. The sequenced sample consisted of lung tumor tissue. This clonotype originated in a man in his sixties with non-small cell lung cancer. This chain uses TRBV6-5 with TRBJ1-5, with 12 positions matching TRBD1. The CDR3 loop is CASRPGTGGAGQHF. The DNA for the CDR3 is TGCGCCAGCAGGCCCGGGACAGGGGGCGCGGGACAGCATTTT.